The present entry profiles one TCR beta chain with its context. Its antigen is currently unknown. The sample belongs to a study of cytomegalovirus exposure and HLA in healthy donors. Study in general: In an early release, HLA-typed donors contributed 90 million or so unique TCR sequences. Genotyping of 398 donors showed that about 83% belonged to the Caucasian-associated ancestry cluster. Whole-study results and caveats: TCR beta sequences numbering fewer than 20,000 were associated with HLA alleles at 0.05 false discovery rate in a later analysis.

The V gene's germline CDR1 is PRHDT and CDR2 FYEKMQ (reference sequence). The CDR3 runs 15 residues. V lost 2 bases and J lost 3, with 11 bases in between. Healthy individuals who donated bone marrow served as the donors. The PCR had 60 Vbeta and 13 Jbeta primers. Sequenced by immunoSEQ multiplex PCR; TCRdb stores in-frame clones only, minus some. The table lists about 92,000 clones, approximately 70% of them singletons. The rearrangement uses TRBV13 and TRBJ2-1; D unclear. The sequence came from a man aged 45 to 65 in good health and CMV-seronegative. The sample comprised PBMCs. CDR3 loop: CASSLKAGFYNEQFF. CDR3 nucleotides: TGTGCCAGCAGCTTAAAGGCAGGTTTCTACAATGAGCAGTTCTTC.